Included here is one TCR beta chain sequence, with context. This may be a read error, as it is one base from a much larger clone. The data derive from a study of T cells in Graves' hyperthyroidism and ophthalmopathy. It was RNA transcripts that yielded the amplified TCR beta CDR3 regions. TCR CDR3 underwent first-round RT-PCR with the HTBI primer set. One entry per CDR3 protein, called by TCRdb with MiXCR from the multiplex PCR reads. The data hold about half a million distinct CDR3 sequences, with roughly 23% observed a single time. Trimming stripped 1 base from V and 0 bases from J, with 4 bases between. This CDR3 region has 13 residues. Germline loops: CDR1 DFQATT, CDR2 SNEGSKA (reference sequence).

V is TRBV20-1 and J is TRBJ1-5; D gene unclear. The receptor comes from a woman in her seventies with Graves' ophthalmopathy. The sample was blood. CDR3 sequence (DNA): TGCAGTGCTAGAGGGAGTAGCAATCAGCCCCAGCATTTT. This gives the protein CSARGSSNQPQHF.